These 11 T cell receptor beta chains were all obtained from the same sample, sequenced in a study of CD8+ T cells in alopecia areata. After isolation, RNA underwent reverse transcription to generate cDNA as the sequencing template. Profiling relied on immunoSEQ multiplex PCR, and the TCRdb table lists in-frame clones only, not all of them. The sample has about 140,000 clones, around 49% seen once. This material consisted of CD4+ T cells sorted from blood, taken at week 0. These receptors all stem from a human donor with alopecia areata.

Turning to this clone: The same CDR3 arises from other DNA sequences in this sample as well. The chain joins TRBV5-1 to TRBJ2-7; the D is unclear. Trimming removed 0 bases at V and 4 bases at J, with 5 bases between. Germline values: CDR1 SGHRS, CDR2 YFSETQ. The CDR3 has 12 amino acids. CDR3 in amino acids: CASSLVRYEQYF. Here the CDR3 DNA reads TGCGCCAGCAGCTTGGTGAGGTACGAGCAGTACTTC.

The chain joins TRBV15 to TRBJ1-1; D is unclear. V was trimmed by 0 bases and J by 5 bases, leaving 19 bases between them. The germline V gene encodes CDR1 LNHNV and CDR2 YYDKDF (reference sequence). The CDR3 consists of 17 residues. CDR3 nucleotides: TGTGCCACCAGCAGAGATCGTCTGAGAGGGAACCCTACTGAAGCTTTCTTT. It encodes CATSRDRLRGNPTEAFF.

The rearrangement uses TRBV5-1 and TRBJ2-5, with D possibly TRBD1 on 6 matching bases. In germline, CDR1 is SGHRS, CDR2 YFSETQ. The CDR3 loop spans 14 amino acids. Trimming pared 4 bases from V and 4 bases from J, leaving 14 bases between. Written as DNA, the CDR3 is TGCGCCAGCAGCCCCGAGGCGACAGGAGAGACCCAGTACTTC. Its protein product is CASSPEATGETQYF. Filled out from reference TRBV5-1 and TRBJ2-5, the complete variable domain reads KAGVTQTPRYLIKTRGQQVTLSCSPISGHRSVSWYQQTPGQGLQFLFEYFSETQRNKGNFPGRFSGRQFSNSRSEMNVSTLELGDSALYLCASSPEATGETQYFGPGTRLLVL.

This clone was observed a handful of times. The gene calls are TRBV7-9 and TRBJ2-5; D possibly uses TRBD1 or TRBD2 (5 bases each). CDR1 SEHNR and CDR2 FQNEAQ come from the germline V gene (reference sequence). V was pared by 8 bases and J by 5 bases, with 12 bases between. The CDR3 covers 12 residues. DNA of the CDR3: TGTGCCAGCTTAGGGGACGGGGAGACCCAGTACTTC. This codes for CASLGDGETQYF.

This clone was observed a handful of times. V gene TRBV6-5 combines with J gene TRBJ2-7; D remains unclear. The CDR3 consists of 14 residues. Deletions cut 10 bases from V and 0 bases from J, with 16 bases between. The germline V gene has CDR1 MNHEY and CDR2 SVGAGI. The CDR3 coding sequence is TGTGCCATCACCGAGACACCGAGCTCCTACGAGCAGTACTTC. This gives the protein CAITETPSSYEQYF.

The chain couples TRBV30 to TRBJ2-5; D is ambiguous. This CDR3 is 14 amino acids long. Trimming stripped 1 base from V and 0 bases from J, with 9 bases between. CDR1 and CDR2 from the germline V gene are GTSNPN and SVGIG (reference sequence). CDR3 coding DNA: TGTGCCTGGAGTGCCCACAGCCACCAAGAGACCCAGTACTTC. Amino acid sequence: CAWSAHSHQETQYF.

The CDR3 is CASSPDRGTAYGYTF. CDR3 bases: TGTGCCAGCTCACCCGATAGAGGGACAGCCTATGGCTACACCTTC. The chain couples TRBV18 to TRBJ1-2, with 7 bases aligning to TRBD1. The CDR3 has 15 residues. Trimming removed 3 bases from V and 4 bases from J; junction bases left unmatched: 8. CDR1 and CDR2 (germline): KGHSH, LQKENI.

The DNA of the CDR3 is TGTGCCAGCAGCCAGGTACAGTCGAACACCGGGGAGCTGTTTTTT. Its translation: CASSQVQSNTGELFF. The V gene is TRBV4-2, the J gene TRBJ2-2; no clear D. The CDR3 extends over 15 amino acids. CDR1 and CDR2 (germline): LGHNA, YNFKEQ. V lost 3 bases to trimming and J lost 0 bases, with 8 bases between them.

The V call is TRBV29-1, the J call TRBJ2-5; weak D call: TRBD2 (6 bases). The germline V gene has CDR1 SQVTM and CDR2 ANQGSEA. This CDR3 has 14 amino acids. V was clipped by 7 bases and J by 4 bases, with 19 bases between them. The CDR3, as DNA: TGCAGCGGATTCGGAGGGATATCAGGAGAGACCCAGTACTTC. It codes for CSGFGGISGETQYF. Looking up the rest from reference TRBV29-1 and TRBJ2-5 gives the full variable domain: SAVISQKPSRDICQRGTSLTIQCQVDSQVTMMFWYRQQPGQSLTLIATANQGSEATYESGFVIDKFPISRPNLTFSTLTVSNMSPEDSSIYLCSGFGGISGETQYFGPGTRLLVL.

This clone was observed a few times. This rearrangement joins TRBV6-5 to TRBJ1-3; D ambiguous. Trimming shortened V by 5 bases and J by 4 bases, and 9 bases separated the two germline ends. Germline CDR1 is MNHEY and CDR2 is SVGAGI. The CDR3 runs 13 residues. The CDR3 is CASSPAGGNTIYF. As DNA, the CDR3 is TGTGCCAGCAGTCCGGCCGGGGGAAACACCATATATTTT.

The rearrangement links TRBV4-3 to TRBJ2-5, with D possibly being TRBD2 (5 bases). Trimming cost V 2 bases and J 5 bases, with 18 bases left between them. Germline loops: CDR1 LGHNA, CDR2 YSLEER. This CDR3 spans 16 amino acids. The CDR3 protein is CASSQRRETNWETQYF. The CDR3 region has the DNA TGCGCCAGCAGCCAACGCCGGGAAACCAATTGGGAGACCCAGTACTTC.